This paragraph reports one TCR beta chain. Antigen specificity is unknown. At the end of 9 to 11 days of culture, CD4+ T cells were isolated. Everyone in the study got two shots of either the BNT162b2 or mRNA-1273 vaccine. Vaccinated recipients, who were negative for nucleocapsid antibodies, had no history of SARS-CoV-2 infection. The CDR3 is 17 residues long. The J segment lost 6 bases and the V segment lost 3 bases, leaving 14 bases of the junction unmatched. Germline CDR1 is MNHNS and CDR2 is SASEGT. Clones were sequenced by immunoSEQ multiplex PCR, and TCRdb holds only the in-frame ones, with some missing. The sample has tens of thousands of clones, just under 75% seen once. This entry belongs to a study of vaccination effects on CD4 cells after COVID-19. Study conclusions and caveats: By a late point after vaccination, infection- and vaccine-induced clones had shrunk markedly through clonal contraction.

The material sequenced was CD4+ T cells from PBMCs cultured without peptide, taken after COVID-19 vaccination. This rearrangement joins TRBV6-1 to TRBJ2-7; 10 bases are shared with TRBD2. The TCR sequence derives from a human donor who received a COVID-19 vaccine. CDR3 sequence reads: CASSDFPSGGARGEQYF. CDR3 bases: TGTGCCAGCAGTGACTTCCCCAGCGGGGGGGCACGGGGCGAGCAGTACTTC.